The 28 T cell receptor beta chains in this list originate from one sample, sequenced in a study of T cell responses to AZD1222 COVID-19 vaccine. Repertoires were generated with immunoSEQ multiplex PCR, while TCRdb's copy carries only in-frame clones and drops some. The data show roughly 77,000 clones, over 90% seen once. The sample consisted of peripheral blood, taken on day 0 of AZD1222 vaccination. The receptor set was obtained from an adult in good health.

This clone was observed once. The J gene is TRBJ1-2, the V gene TRBV5-5; TRBD1 matches 7 bases. Germline values: CDR1 SGHKS, CDR2 YYEKEE (reference sequence). This CDR3 contains 14 residues. The junction had 9 bases not matched to a gene; V was cut back by 4 bases and J by 6 bases. This CDR3 is CASSGTTGPHGYTF. In nucleotides, the CDR3 is TGTGCCAGCAGCGGGACGACAGGGCCCCATGGCTACACCTTC.

A note on this clone: An end of the junction does not agree with germline; a read error may underlie this. V is TRBV5-6 and J is TRBJ2-7; either TRBD1 or TRBD2 may fit D (5 bases each). Germline-derived CDR1 and CDR2 are SGHDT and YYEEEE. CDR3 length equals 16 residues. CDR3 DNA sequence: TGTGCCAGCAGATTGGGGGATCGGGGATTTGGGTACGAGCAGTACTTC. Encoded protein: CASRLGDRGFGYEQYF.

This clone was seen only once. CDR3 bases: TGTGCCAGCAGCCCCCAGAGGCTTGGGGTGGCCCGTCTGTTTTTT. This encodes CASSPQRLGVARLFF. This chain uses TRBV7-9 with TRBJ2-2, with D unresolved. Looked up from germline, CDR1 is SEHNR and CDR2 is FQNEAQ (reference sequence). V lost 5 bases to trimming and J lost 14 bases, with 24 bases between them. This CDR3 is built from 15 residues.

DNA for the CDR3: TGTGCCAGCAGTTCACTCGGGGCACTCGGGGGTCAGCCCCAGCATTTT. This translates into CASSSLGALGGQPQHF. The chain employs TRBV28 and TRBJ1-5, with D maybe TRBD1 (5 bases). The V gene lost 4 bases and the J gene lost 6 bases, with 19 bases spanning the gap. The V gene's germline CDR1 is MDHEN and CDR2 SYDVKM. The CDR3 is made up of 16 amino acids.

CDR3 region: CATSRDWTGVAGEQYF. The CDR3, as DNA: TGTGCCACCAGCAGAGATTGGACAGGGGTAGCGGGTGAGCAGTACTTC. This chain uses TRBV15 with TRBJ2-7, with TRBD1 identical over 9 bases. Germline CDR1 is LNHNV and CDR2 is YYDKDF (reference sequence). The CDR3 runs 16 residues. V gave up 0 bases and J gave up 7 bases; unmatched junction bases: 10.

This clone appeared a single time. This rearrangement joins TRBV19 to TRBJ1-5, with D maybe TRBD1 (5 bases). Per the germline V gene, CDR1 is LNHDA and CDR2 is SQIVND (reference sequence). Trimming left V 3 bases short and J 6 bases short, with 9 bases between. The CDR3 totals 13 residues. The CDR3 nucleotides are TGTGCCAGTAGTATCGGGACCACTCAGCCCCAGCATTTT. It translates to CASSIGTTQPQHF.

The chain employs TRBV3-1 (or the pseudogene TRBV3-2) and TRBJ2-1; 16 nucleotides agree with TRBD2. Germline V gene data show CDR1 as LGHDT and CDR2 as YNNKEL (reference sequence). V trimming: 1 base; J trimming: 1 base; junction bases outside the gene matches: 7. The length of the CDR3 is 20 residues. CDR3 loop: CASSQGPGLAGGLSYNEQFF. CDR3 nucleotides: TGTGCCAGCAGCCAAGGACCGGGACTAGCGGGGGGGCTATCCTACAATGAGCAGTTCTTC.

This sequence joins TRBV3-1 (or the pseudogene TRBV3-2) and TRBJ2-5, with D maybe TRBD2 (5 bases). The CDR3 is 16 amino acids. The germline gives CDR1 LGHDT, CDR2 YNNKEL (reference sequence). V lost 1 base and J lost 4, with 16 bases in between. The CDR3 DNA reads TGTGCCAGCAGCCAAGGGGTCACTACACGGGGAGAGACCCAGTACTTC. Amino acid sequence: CASSQGVTTRGETQYF.

The chain has TRBV5-5 and TRBJ2-7; D is possibly TRBD1 (7 bases). Germline CDR1 and CDR2: SGHKS and YYEKEE (reference sequence). The V end lost 5 bases, the J end lost 9 bases, and 33 bases lay between the germline ends. This CDR3 comprises 18 residues. CDR3 DNA sequence: TGTGCCAGCAGACCGGGGGACAGCGTGGGGGCCTATGTTTGGGTGCAGTACTTC. Translated, it gives CASRPGDSVGAYVWVQYF.

CDR3 sequence: CASSIDGARGTEAFF. The CDR3 region has the DNA TGTGCCAGTAGTATAGACGGGGCCCGGGGCACTGAAGCTTTCTTT. The V gene is TRBV19, the J gene TRBJ1-1; TRBD1 is a possible D gene (5 bases). V was clipped by 0 bases and J by 4 bases, with 12 bases between them. The CDR3 covers 15 residues. From germline, CDR1 is LNHDA and CDR2 SQIVND (reference sequence).

This chain joins TRBV24-1 and TRBJ1-3; TRBD1 might be the D (5 bases). The CDR3 has 18 amino acids. CDR1 is KGHDR and CDR2 is SFDVKD in the germline V gene. With 5 bases removed from V and 0 bases from J, the gap between germline ends came to 19 bases. CDR3 nucleotides: TGTGCCACCAGTGCCTCGAAAGGGACGGAGAGCTCTGGAAACACCATATATTTT. This sequence encodes CATSASKGTESSGNTIYF.

The gene calls are TRBV9 and TRBJ2-7; D assignment may be TRBD1 or TRBD2 (6 bases each). CDR1 and CDR2 from the germline V gene are SGDLS and YYNGEE. This CDR3 spans 18 amino acids. V lost 3 bases and J lost 5, with 27 bases in between. As DNA, the CDR3 is TGTGCCAGCAGCGCCTCCGGAGGGGTGGGGCAGGGGAGGAACGAGCAGTACTTC. Translated, it gives CASSASGGVGQGRNEQYF.

In this sample, this clone turned up a few times. V usage is TRBV9 and J usage is TRBJ1-1; D not resolved. CDR3 length equals 14 residues. V lost 4 bases, J lost 6 bases, and 16 bases lay in between. Germline V CDR1 and CDR2: SGDLS, YYNGEE. CDR3 amino acids: CASSLSAMVPEAFF. Here the CDR3 DNA reads TGTGCCAGCAGCCTCTCCGCCATGGTTCCTGAAGCTTTCTTT.

J is TRBJ1-2 and V is TRBV2; D might be TRBD1 (5 bases). Trimming cost V 4 bases and J 0 bases, with 9 bases left between them. Germline V gene data show CDR1 as SNHLY and CDR2 as FYNNEI. The CDR3 totals 14 residues. CDR3 region: CASSAEGTNYGYTF. As DNA, the CDR3 is TGTGCCAGCAGTGCGGAGGGGACTAACTATGGCTACACCTTC.

This clone was picked up one time. This chain uses TRBV7-2 with TRBJ1-6, with no clear D. Trimming took off 5 bases at V and 9 bases at J, with 11 bases between the two ends. This CDR3 has 13 amino acids. Germline V gene sequence: CDR1 SGHTA, CDR2 FQGNSA. CDR3 sequence (DNA): TGTGCCAGCAGCCAACATTTGACTTCACCCCTCCACTTT. Protein: CASSQHLTSPLHF.

The chain employs TRBV23-1 and TRBJ1-5; D is perhaps TRBD1 (6 bases). TRBV23-1 is identified as an open reading frame with a role that is uncertain. Trimming left V 0 bases short and J 0 bases short, with 15 bases between. The CDR3 runs 18 residues. The CDR3 sequence: CASSQSRTAFYSNQPQHF. CDR3 DNA sequence: TGCGCCAGCAGTCAATCACGGACAGCCTTTTATAGCAATCAGCCCCAGCATTTT.

The CDR3 spells CASTPGRERGFFRREQYF. The CDR3 nucleotides are TGTGCCAGCACCCCCGGCCGGGAAAGGGGTTTTTTCCGGCGGGAGCAGTACTTC. The V and J genes are TRBV11-2 and TRBJ2-7; perhaps D is TRBD1 or TRBD2 (5 bases each). CDR3 length equals 18 residues. Trimming removed 7 bases from V and 7 bases from J, with 32 bases in between. Germline values: CDR1 SGHAT, CDR2 FQNNGV.

This chain links TRBV19 with TRBJ1-2, with 8 bases fitting TRBD1. Trimming removed 4 bases from V and 10 bases from J; junction bases left unmatched: 8. This CDR3 has 13 amino acids. Per germline, CDR1 LNHDA and CDR2 SQIVND (reference sequence). CDR3 sequence: CASSTPGQGPYTF. As DNA, the CDR3 is TGTGCCAGTAGTACCCCCGGACAGGGCCCCTACACCTTC.

V and J are TRBV3-1 (or the pseudogene TRBV3-2) and TRBJ1-1; the D gene is possibly TRBD1 (6 bases). V dropped 5 bases and J dropped 0 bases, with 16 bases sitting between them. Germline assignment: CDR1 LGHDT and CDR2 YNNKEL (reference sequence). The length of the CDR3 is 16 residues. The CDR3 region is CASSRGGREMNTEAFF. The CDR3 DNA reads TGTGCCAGCAGCAGGGGGGGTAGGGAAATGAACACTGAAGCTTTCTTT.

V usage is TRBV5-4 and J usage is TRBJ1-1; D is undetermined. CDR1 and CDR2 (germline): SGHNT, YYREEE (reference sequence). V gave up 3 bases and J gave up 10 bases, with 16 bases separating them. This CDR3 region has 13 residues. DNA of the CDR3: TGTGCCAGCAGCTCGGCGGGCGGGGTTGGAGCTTTCTTT. Its protein is CASSSAGGVGAFF. Full variable domain (rest looked up from reference TRBV5-4 and TRBJ1-1): ETGVTQSPTHLIKTRGQQVTLRCSSQSGHNTVSWYQQALGQGPQFIFQYYREEENGRGNFPPRFSGLQFPNYSSELNVNALELDDSALYLCASSSAGGVGAFFGQGTRLTVV.

The chain recombines TRBV11-3 with TRBJ2-1; unclear D gene. The CDR3 consists of 13 residues. The germline V and J ends were trimmed by 0 bases and 10 bases, with 10 bases remaining between them. From germline, CDR1 is SGHNT and CDR2 YENEEA. The CDR3 bases are TGTGCCAGCAGCTTAGATGGTTCCCGAGAGCAGTTCTTC. This translates into CASSLDGSREQFF.

The V and J genes are TRBV18 and TRBJ1-1; possibly TRBD1 for D (6 bases). Germline CDR1 reads KGHSH; CDR2 reads LQKENI. V dropped 6 bases and J dropped 7 bases, with 12 bases sitting between them. CDR3 length: 12 amino acids. For the CDR3, the DNA is TGTGCCAGCTCCCCAACAGGGTTTGAAGCTTTCTTT. It codes for CASSPTGFEAFF.

This clone came up once. The CDR3 region is CAWSVGAGDSPLHF. The CDR3 bases are TGTGCCTGGAGTGTAGGGGCAGGGGATTCACCCCTCCACTTT. This chain links TRBV30 with TRBJ1-6; D is perhaps TRBD1 (6 bases). There are 14 residues in the CDR3. V lost 0 bases, J lost 8 bases, and 11 bases lay in between. Germline values: CDR1 GTSNPN, CDR2 SVGIG (reference sequence).

A word on this clone: Other DNA sequences in this sample translate to the same CDR3. The chain uses TRBV19 and TRBJ2-5, with 15 positions matching TRBD2. V dropped 3 bases and J dropped 2; count of bases not matched to a gene: 1. Germline CDR1 reads LNHDA; CDR2 reads SQIVND (reference sequence). This CDR3 region has 16 residues. CDR3 bases: TGTGCCAGTAGTATGGGACTAGCGGGGGGACAAGAGACCCAGTACTTC. Translated: CASSMGLAGGQETQYF.

This chain uses TRBV15 with TRBJ1-1, with D unresolved. CDR1 and CDR2 (germline): LNHNV, YYDKDF (reference sequence). The CDR3 loop spans 13 amino acids. The V end lost 3 bases, the J end lost 7 bases, and 12 bases lay between the germline ends. The CDR3 DNA sequence: TGTGCCACCAGCAGCTTTACATGGGGTGAAGCTTTCTTT. Amino acids: CATSSFTWGEAFF.

The chain recombines TRBV3-1 (or the pseudogene TRBV3-2) with TRBJ2-7; D possibly corresponds to TRBD2 (5 bases). There are 16 residues in the CDR3. Per germline, CDR1 LGHDT and CDR2 YNNKEL (reference sequence). Between the trimmed V and J ends, which lost 0 bases and 0 bases, there was a span of 12 bases. CDR3 coding DNA: TGTGCCAGCAGCCAAGACCCGGACTGGGGCTCCTACGAGCAGTACTTC. Its protein product is CASSQDPDWGSYEQYF.

Concerning this clone: Other DNA sequences of this sample code for an identical CDR3. The rearrangement links TRBV5-4 to TRBJ2-1, with 8 positions matching TRBD1. Germline V gene lookup returns CDR1 SGHNT and CDR2 YYREEE (reference sequence). The CDR3 is made up of 15 amino acids. Unmatched junction bases numbered 5, after V lost 5 bases and J lost 1 base. The CDR3 here is CASSSDRGSYNEQFF. The CDR3 DNA sequence: TGTGCCAGCAGTTCAGACAGGGGATCCTACAATGAGCAGTTCTTC.

V gene TRBV7-3 combines with J gene TRBJ2-1; D gene uncertain. Trimming took 2 bases from V and 9 from J, leaving 11 bases between them. The V gene's germline CDR1 is SGHTA and CDR2 FQGTGA. The CDR3 runs 13 residues. The CDR3 sequence is CASSLLPSLEQFF. The CDR3 nucleotides are TGTGCCAGCAGCTTACTCCCGTCACTTGAGCAGTTCTTC.